Shown below are 6 T cell receptor beta chains from a single sample sequenced in a study of T cell repertoires in aging, cancer and after chemotherapy. Multiplex touch-down PCR with TRB-A/B primers amplified rearranged V-D-J TRB sequences. TCRdb re-called the multiplex PCR reads through MiXCR, storing one row per CDR3 protein. The repertoire holds some 4,500 distinct CDR3 sequences, with about 24% as singletons. Amplification of TCR beta used genomic DNA extracted from peripheral blood. Sequenced input: blood. The receptor set was obtained from a human donor with a blood cancer.

The CDR3 here is CASSLRVTGVKNTIYF. As DNA, the CDR3 is TGTGCCAGCAGCTTACGAGTGACGGGGGTCAAAAACACCATATATTTT. The chain is built from TRBV7-2 and TRBJ1-3, with D perhaps matching TRBD1 (5 bases). CDR1 SGHTA and CDR2 FQGNSA come from the germline V gene. The V end lost 2 bases, the J end lost 6 bases, and 17 bases lay between the germline ends. The CDR3 extends over 16 amino acids.

This clonotype was found a few times. The germline gene is not matched at one end of the junction; a read error may be the cause. This chain links TRBV5-1 with TRBJ2-7; no clear D gene. This CDR3 spans 13 amino acids. Per the germline V gene, CDR1 is SGHRS and CDR2 is YFSETQ. The CDR3 region is CASSFADFYEQYF. CDR3 DNA sequence: TGCGCTAGCAGCTTTGCGGATTTCTACGAGCAGTACTTC.

This rearrangement joins TRBV24-1 to TRBJ2-7, with 10 bases that match TRBD2. Per the germline V gene, CDR1 is KGHDR and CDR2 is SFDVKD. This CDR3 is 18 amino acids long. The V and J ends lost 3 bases and 1 base, in that order; junction bases with no gene match: 11. The CDR3 nucleotides read TGTGCCACCAGTGATCCGGCGCCCCTAGCGGGGGAGTCCTACGAGCAGTACTTC. As protein: CATSDPAPLAGESYEQYF.

CDR3 sequence reads: CAISLTGEETQYF. CDR3 coding DNA: TGTGCCATCAGCCTGACAGGGGAAGAGACCCAGTACTTC. The chain carries TRBV10-3 and TRBJ2-5; 8 bases line up with TRBD1. After removal of 6 bases from V and 3 bases from J, the junction contained 3 bases not matched to a gene. Germline V CDR1 and CDR2: ENHRY, SYGVKD. The CDR3 covers 13 residues.

V gene TRBV19 combines with J gene TRBJ1-2; 9 positions match TRBD1. The length of the CDR3 is 14 residues. V lost 9 bases, J lost 8 bases, and 13 bases stayed unmatched. Germline V gene sequence: CDR1 LNHDA, CDR2 SQIVND (reference sequence). CDR3 nucleotide sequence: TGTGCCAGCTCCCCCCCACAGGGGGCTCGGGGCTACACCTTC. This sequence encodes CASSPPQGARGYTF.

By frequency in the sample, this clonotype is medium-sized. J is TRBJ2-7 and V is TRBV6-1; TRBD1 or TRBD2 may be the D gene (7 bases each). CDR3 length equals 14 residues. Trimming took 11 bases from V and 0 from J, leaving 17 bases between them. Germline CDR1 is MNHNS and CDR2 is SASEGT. CDR3 loop: CAGRQGGSSYEQYF. In DNA, the CDR3 is TGTGCCGGGCGTCAGGGGGGGAGCTCCTACGAGCAGTACTTC.